This TCR beta chain was obtained from a study of T-cell reconstitution after alpha-beta-depleted transplantation in children. Trimming cost V 6 bases and J 4 bases; bases outside gene matches: 13. CDR1 and CDR2 from the germline V gene are MDHEN and SYDVKM. The CDR3 spans 17 residues. This sample's TCRbeta library carried unique molecular identifier barcodes. TCRdb itself ran the PCR reads through MiXCR, one entry per CDR3 protein. The table lists about 240,000 distinct CDR3 sequences, around 12% of them singletons. This TCR was recovered from a human donor who donated a stem cell graft to a child with acute lymphoblastic leukemia. Material: PBMCs from the stem cell graft donor, obtained from the stem cell graft. The chain links TRBV28 to TRBJ2-1; 9 positions agree with TRBD2. The CDR3 is CASRSTSGQLSYNEQFF. The DNA of the CDR3 is TGTGCCAGCAGGTCAACTAGCGGGCAATTGAGTTACAATGAGCAGTTCTTC. Combining the CDR3 with reference TRBV28 and TRBJ2-1 gives the whole variable domain DVKVTQSSRYLVKRTGEKVFLECVQDMDHENMFWYRQDPGLGLRLIYFSYDVKMKEKGDIPEGYSVSREKKERFSLILESASTNQTSMYLCASRSTSGQLSYNEQFFGPGTRLTVL.